The clone carrying this T cell receptor (beta chain) has only a few counts. Its specificity is not known. The entry originates in a study of cytomegalovirus exposure and HLA in healthy donors. Trimming stripped 10 bases from V and 2 bases from J, with 14 bases between. This CDR3 comprises 13 residues. Germline V gene sequence: CDR1 ENHRY, CDR2 SYGVKD. Findings and limits, study-wide: TCR beta V segments were, for the most part, productive about 87% or about 30% of the time in an earlier analysis. Among immune exposure information, only CMV serostatus was available. Specificity of a few CMV-associated chains for CMV antigens was verified in vitro.

PCR employed 60 Vbeta and 13 Jbeta primers. Libraries were prepared by immunoSEQ multiplex PCR; TCRdb keeps only in-frame clonotypes and omits some of them. This sample has 70,000 to 90,000 clones, with around two thirds found just once. The specimen was PBMCs. V and J are TRBV10-3 and TRBJ2-5; maybe TRBD2 (5 bases). This receptor was taken from a man aged 55 to 70 in good health and CMV-seropositive. Written as DNA, the CDR3 is TGTGCCAGCAGGACTGAGCAACAAGAGACCCAGTACTTC. Protein: CASRTEQQETQYF.